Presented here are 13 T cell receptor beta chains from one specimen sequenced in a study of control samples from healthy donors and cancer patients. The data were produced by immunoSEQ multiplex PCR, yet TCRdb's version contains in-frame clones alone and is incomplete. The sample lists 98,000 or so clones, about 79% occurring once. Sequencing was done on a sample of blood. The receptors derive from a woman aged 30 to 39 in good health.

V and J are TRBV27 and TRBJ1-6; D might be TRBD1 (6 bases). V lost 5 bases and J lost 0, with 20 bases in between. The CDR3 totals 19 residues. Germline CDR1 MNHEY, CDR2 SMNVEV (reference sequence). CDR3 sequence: CASSPWTEDYSSYNSPLHF. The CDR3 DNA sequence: TGTGCCAGCAGTCCGTGGACAGAAGATTACAGCTCCTATAATTCACCCCTCCACTTT.

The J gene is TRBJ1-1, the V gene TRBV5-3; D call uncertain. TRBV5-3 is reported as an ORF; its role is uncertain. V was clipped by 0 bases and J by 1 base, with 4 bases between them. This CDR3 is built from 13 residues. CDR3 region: CARSLGQNTEAFF. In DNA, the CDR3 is TGTGCCAGAAGCTTGGGGCAGAACACTGAAGCTTTCTTT.

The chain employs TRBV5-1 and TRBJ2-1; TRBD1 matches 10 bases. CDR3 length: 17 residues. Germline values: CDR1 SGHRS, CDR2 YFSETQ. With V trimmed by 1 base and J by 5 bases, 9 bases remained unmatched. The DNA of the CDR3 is TGCGCCAGCAGCTTGATCTCCTTCGGACAGGGGGACAATGAGCAGTTCTTC. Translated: CASSLISFGQGDNEQFF.

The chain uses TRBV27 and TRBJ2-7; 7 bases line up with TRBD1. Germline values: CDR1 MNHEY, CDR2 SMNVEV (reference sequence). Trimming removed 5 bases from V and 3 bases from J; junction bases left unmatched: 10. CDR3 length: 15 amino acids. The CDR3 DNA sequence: TGTGCCAGCAGTCCCCAGAGGGGGCAATTCTACGAGCAGTACTTC. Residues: CASSPQRGQFYEQYF.

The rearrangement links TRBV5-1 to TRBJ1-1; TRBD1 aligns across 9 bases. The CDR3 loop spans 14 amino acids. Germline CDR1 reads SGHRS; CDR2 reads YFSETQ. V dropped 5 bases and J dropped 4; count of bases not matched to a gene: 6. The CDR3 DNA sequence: TGCGCCAGCAGGGGGACAGGGCAGATCACTGAAGCTTTCTTT. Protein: CASRGTGQITEAFF.

This CDR3 is CASSFGQSSYNEQFF. For the CDR3, the DNA is TGTGCCAGCAGCTTCGGACAGAGCTCCTACAATGAGCAGTTCTTC. The chain employs TRBV7-8 and TRBJ2-1; perhaps TRBD1 as D (6 bases). In germline, CDR1 is SGHVS, CDR2 FQNEAQ. This CDR3 comprises 15 residues. V lost 3 bases, J lost 0 bases, and 9 bases lay in between.

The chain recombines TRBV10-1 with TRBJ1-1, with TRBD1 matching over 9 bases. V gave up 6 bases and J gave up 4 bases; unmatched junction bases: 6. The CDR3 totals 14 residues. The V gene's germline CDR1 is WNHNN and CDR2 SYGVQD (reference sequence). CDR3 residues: CASSEQGAGTEAFF. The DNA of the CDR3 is TGCGCCAGCAGCGAACAGGGGGCAGGCACTGAAGCTTTCTTT.

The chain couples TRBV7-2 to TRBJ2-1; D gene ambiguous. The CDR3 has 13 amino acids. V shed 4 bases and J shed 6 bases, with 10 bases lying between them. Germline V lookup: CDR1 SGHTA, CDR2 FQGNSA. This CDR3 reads CASSSDRFNEQFF. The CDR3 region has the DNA TGTGCCAGCAGCTCGGACCGATTCAATGAGCAGTTCTTC.

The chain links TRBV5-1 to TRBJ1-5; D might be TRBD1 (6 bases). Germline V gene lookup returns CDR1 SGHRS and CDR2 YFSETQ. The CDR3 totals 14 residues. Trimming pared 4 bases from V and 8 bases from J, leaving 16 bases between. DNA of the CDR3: TGCGCCAGCAGCATACAGGGAGAAAACGAGCCCCAGCATTTT. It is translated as CASSIQGENEPQHF.

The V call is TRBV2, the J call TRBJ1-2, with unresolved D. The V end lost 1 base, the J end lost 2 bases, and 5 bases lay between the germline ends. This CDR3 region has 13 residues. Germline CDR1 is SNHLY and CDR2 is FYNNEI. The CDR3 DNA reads TGTGCCAGCAGTGAAGGGTCGAACTATGGCTACACCTTC. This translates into CASSEGSNYGYTF.

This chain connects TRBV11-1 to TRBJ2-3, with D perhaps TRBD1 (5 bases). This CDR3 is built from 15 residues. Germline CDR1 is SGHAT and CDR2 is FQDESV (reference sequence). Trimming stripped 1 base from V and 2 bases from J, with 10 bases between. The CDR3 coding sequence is TGTGCCAGCAGCTTAGATCCAGGGCCCACAGATACGCAGTATTTT. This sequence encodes CASSLDPGPTDTQYF. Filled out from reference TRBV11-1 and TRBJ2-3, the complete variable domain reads EAEVAQSPRYKITEKSQAVAFWCDPISGHATLYWYRQILGQGPELLVQFQDESVVDDSQLPKDRFSAERLKGVDSTLKIQPAELGDSAMYLCASSLDPGPTDTQYFGPGTRLTVL.

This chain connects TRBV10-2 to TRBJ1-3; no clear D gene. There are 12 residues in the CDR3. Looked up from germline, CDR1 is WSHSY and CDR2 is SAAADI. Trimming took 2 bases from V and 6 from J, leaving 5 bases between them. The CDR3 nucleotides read TGCGCCAGCAGTGAGAGGCAAAACACCATATATTTT. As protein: CASSERQNTIYF.

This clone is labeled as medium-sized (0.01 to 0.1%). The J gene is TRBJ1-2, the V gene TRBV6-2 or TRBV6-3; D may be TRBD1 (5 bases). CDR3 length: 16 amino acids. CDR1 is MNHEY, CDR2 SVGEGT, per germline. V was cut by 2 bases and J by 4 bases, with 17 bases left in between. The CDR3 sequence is CASSYRGAAGAYGYTF. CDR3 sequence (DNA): TGTGCCAGCAGTTACAGGGGCGCGGCAGGAGCCTATGGCTACACCTTC.